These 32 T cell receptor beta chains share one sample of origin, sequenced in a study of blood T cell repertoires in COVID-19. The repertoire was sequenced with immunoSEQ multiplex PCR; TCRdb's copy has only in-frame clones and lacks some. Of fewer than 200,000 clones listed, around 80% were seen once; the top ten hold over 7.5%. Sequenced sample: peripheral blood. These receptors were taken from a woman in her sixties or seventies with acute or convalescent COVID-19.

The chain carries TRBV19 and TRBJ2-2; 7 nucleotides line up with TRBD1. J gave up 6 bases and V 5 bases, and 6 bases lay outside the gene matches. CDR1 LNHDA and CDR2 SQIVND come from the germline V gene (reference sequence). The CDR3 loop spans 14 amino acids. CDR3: CASSPRQGAGELFF. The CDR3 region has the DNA TGTGCCAGTAGTCCTCGGCAGGGGGCCGGGGAGCTGTTTTTT. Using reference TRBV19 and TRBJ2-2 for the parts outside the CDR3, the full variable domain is DGGITQSPKYLFRKEGQNVTLSCEQNLNHDAMYWYRQDPGQGLRLIYYSQIVNDFQKGDIAEGYSVSREKKESFPLTVTSAQKNPTAFYLCASSPRQGAGELFFGEGSRLTVL.

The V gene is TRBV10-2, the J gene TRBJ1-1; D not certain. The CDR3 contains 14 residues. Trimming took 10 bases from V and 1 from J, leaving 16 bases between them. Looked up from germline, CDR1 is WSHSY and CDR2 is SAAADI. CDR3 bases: TGCGCCACCGATTCTCGTCGGGAGAACACTGAAGCTTTCTTT. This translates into CATDSRRENTEAFF.

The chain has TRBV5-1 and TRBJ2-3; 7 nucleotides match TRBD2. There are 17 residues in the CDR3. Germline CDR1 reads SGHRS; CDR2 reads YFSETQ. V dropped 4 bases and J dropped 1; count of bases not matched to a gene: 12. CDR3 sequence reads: CASSAGVAGGGTDTQYF. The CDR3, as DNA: TGCGCCAGCAGCGCAGGTGTAGCGGGTGGGGGCACAGATACGCAGTATTTT.

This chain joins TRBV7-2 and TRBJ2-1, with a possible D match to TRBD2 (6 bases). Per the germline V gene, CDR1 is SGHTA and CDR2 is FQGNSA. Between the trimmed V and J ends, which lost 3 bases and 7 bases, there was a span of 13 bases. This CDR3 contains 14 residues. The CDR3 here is CASSFPGARNEQFF. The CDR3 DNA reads TGTGCCAGCAGCTTCCCGGGAGCGAGGAATGAGCAGTTCTTC.

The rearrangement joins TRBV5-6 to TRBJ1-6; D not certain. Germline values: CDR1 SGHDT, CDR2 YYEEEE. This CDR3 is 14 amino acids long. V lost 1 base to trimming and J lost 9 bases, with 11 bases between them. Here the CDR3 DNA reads TGTGCCAGCAGCTTGTTGAGGTTGAGTTCACCCCTCCACTTT. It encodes CASSLLRLSSPLHF.

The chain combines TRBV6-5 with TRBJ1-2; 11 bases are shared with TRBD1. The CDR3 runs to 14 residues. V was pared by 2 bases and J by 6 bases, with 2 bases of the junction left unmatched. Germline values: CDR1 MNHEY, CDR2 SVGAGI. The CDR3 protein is CASSYPGQGDGYTF. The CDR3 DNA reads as TGTGCCAGCAGTTACCCGGGACAGGGGGATGGCTACACCTTC.

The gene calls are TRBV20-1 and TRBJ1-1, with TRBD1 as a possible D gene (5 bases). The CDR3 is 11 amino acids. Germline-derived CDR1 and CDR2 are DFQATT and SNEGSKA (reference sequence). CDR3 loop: CTIDSDKEAFF. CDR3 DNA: TGCACAATCGACAGCGACAAAGAAGCTTTCTTT.

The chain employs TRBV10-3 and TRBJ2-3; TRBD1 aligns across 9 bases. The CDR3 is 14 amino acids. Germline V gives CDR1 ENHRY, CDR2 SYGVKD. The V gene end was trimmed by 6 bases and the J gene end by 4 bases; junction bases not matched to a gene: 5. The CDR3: CAIRPGQGSDTQYF. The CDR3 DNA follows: TGTGCCATCAGACCGGGACAGGGCTCAGATACGCAGTATTTT.

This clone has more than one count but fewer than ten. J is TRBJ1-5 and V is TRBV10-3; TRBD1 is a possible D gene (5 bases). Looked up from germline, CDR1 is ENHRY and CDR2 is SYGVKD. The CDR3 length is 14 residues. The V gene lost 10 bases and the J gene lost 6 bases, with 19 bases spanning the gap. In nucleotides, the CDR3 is TGTGCCACCCATGCCGGGACGGAGGGTCAGCCCCAGCATTTT. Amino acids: CATHAGTEGQPQHF.

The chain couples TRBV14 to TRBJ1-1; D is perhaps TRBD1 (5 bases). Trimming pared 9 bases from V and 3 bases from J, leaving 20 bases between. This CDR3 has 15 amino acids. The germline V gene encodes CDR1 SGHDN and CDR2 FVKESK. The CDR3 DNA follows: TGTGCCAGTCGCAGGTGGGGGGGGTCGGACACTGAAGCTTTCTTT. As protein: CASRRWGGSDTEAFF.

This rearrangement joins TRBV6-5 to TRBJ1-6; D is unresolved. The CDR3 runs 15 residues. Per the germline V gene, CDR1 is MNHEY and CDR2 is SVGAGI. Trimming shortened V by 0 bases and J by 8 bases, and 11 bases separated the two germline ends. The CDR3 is CASSYSEGTDSPLHF. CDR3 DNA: TGTGCCAGCAGTTACTCGGAGGGAACGGATTCACCCCTCCACTTT.

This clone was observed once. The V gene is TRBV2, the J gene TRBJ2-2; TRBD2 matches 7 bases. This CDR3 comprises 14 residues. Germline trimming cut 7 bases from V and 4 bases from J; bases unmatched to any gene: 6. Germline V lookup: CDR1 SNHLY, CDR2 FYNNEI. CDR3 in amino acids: CASTETSSTGELFF. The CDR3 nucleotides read TGTGCCAGCACTGAGACTAGCTCCACCGGGGAGCTGTTTTTT.

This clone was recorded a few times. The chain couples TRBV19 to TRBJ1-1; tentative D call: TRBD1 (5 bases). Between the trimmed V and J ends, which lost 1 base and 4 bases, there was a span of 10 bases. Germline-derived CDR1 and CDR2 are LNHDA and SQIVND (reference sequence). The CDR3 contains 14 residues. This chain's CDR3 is CASSIVGGGTEAFF. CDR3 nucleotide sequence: TGTGCCAGTAGTATAGTGGGGGGTGGCACTGAAGCTTTCTTT.

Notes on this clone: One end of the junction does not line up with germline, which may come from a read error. CDR3 DNA sequence: TGTGCCAGCAGCTTGCTTCCGGGGGAGGCAACTACTGAAAAACTGTTTTTT. Encoded protein: CASSLLPGEATTEKLFF. The V call is TRBV5-6, the J call TRBJ1-4; D perhaps matches TRBD1 (5 bases). Per germline, CDR1 SGHDT and CDR2 YYEEEE. The CDR3 contains 17 residues.

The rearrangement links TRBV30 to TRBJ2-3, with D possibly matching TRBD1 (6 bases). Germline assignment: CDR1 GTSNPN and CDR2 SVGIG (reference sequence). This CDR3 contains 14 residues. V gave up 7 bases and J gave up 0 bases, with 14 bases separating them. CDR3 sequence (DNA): TGTGCCTACCGCAGGGGCGGGAGCACAGATACGCAGTATTTT. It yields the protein CAYRRGGSTDTQYF.

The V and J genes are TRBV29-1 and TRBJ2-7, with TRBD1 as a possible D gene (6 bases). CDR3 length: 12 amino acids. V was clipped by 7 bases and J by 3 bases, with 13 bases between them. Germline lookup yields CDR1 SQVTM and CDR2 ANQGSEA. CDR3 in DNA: TGCAGCGCCCAACAGGGAATCTACGAGCAGTACTTC. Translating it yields CSAQQGIYEQYF.

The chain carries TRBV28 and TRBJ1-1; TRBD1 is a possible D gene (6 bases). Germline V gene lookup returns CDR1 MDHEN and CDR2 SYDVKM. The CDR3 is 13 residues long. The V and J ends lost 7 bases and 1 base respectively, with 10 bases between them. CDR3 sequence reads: CASTGTWNTEAFF. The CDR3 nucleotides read TGTGCCAGCACCGGGACATGGAACACTGAAGCTTTCTTT.

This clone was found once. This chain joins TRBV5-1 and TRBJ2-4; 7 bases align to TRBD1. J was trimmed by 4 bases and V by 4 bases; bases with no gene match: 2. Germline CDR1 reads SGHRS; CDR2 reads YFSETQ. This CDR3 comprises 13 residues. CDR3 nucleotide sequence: TGCGCCAGCAGCATACAGGGGAAAAACATTCAGTACTTC. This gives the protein CASSIQGKNIQYF.

CDR3 bases: TGTGCCAGCAGTTTATCGGGGACAGGGTTTAACACCGGGGAGCTGTTTTTT. Its protein is CASSLSGTGFNTGELFF. The rearrangement joins TRBV28 to TRBJ2-2; TRBD1 matches at 9 bases. This CDR3 has 17 residues. CDR1 and CDR2 from the germline V gene are MDHEN and SYDVKM. V shed 1 base and J 2 bases; nucleotides not matched to a gene: 5.

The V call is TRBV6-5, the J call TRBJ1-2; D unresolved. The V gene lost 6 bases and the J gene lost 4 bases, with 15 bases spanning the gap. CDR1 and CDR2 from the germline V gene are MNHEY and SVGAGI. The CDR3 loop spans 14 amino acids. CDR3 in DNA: TGTGCCAGCAGCCCGGAGGGAAGTAGCTATGGCTACACCTTC. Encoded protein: CASSPEGSSYGYTF.

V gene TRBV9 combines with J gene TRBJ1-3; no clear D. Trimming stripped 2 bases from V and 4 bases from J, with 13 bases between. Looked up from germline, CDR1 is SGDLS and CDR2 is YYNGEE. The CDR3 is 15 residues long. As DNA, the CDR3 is TGTGCCAGCAGCGTCTATACGGAGTCCGGAAACACCATATATTTT. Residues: CASSVYTESGNTIYF.

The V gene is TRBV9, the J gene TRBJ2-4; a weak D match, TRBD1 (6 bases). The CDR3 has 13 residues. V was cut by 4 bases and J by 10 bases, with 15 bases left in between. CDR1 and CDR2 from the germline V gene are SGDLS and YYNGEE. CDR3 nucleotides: TGTGCCAGCAGCCCCCAAGACAGGACAATTCAGTACTTC. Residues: CASSPQDRTIQYF.

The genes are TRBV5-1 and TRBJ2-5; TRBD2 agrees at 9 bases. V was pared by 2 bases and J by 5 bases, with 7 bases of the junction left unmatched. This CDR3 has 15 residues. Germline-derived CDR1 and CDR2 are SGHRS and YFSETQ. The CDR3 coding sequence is TGCGCCAGCAGCTTCGGCGGGAGCGGGGGGGAGACCCAGTACTTC. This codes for CASSFGGSGGETQYF.

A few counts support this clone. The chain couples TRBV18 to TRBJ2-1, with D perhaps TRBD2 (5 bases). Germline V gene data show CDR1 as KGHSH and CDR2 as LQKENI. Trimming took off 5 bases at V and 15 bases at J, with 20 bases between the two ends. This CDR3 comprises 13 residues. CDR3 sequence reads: CASSADSPGVTFF. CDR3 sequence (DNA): TGTGCCAGCTCAGCCGACTCTCCCGGGGTAACGTTCTTC.

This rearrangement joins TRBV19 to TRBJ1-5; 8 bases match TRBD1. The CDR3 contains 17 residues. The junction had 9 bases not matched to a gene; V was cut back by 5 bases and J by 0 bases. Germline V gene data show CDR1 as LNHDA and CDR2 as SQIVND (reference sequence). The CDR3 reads CASSLTGQVISNQPQHF. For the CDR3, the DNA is TGTGCCAGTAGTCTTACGGGACAGGTCATTAGCAATCAGCCCCAGCATTTT.

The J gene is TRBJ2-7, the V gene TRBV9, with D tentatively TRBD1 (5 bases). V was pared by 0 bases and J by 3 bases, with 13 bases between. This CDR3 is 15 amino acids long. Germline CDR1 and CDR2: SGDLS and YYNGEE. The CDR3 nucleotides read TGTGCCAGCAGCGTAGTTGACAGCCCAAACTACGAGCAGTACTTC. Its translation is CASSVVDSPNYEQYF.

The CDR3 here is CASSYRGQAYGYTF. The CDR3 DNA reads TGTGCCAGCAGTTACCGTGGGCAGGCCTATGGCTACACCTTC. V is TRBV6-5 and J is TRBJ1-2; D gene unclear. The CDR3 is 14 amino acids. The ends were cut back, 2 bases at V and 4 bases at J, with 11 bases in the middle. Germline V CDR1 and CDR2: MNHEY, SVGAGI.

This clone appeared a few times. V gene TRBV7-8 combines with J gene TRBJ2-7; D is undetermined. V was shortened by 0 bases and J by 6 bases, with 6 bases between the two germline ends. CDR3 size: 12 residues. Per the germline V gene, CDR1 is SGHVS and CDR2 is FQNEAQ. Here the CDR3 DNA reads TGTGCCAGCAGCTTAGCTGGTAGCGAGCAGTACTTC. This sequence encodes CASSLAGSEQYF.

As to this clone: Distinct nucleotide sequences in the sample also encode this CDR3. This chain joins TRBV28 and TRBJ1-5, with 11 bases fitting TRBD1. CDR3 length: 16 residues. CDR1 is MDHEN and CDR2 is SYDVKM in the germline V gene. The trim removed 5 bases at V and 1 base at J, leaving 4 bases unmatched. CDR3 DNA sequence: TGTGCCAGCAGTCTCGGGACAGGGGGGAGCAATCAGCCCCAGCATTTT. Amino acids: CASSLGTGGSNQPQHF.

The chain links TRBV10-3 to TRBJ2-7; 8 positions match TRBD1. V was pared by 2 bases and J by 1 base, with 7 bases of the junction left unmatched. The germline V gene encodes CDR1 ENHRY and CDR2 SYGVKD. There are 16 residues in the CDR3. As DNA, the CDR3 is TGTGCCATCAGTGAGGATCCAGGGGGCTTATCCTACGAGCAGTACTTC. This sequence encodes CAISEDPGGLSYEQYF.

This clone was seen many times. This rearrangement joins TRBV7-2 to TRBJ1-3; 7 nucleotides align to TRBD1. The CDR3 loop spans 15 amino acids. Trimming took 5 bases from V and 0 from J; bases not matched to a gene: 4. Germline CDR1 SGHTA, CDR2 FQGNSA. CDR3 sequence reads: CASSQGQFSGNTIYF. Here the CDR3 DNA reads TGTGCCAGCAGCCAGGGACAGTTCTCTGGAAACACCATATATTTT.

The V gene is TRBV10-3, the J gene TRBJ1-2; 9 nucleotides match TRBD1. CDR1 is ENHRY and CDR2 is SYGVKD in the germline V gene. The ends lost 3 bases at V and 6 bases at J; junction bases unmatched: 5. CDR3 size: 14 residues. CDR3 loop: CAISEQGAIDGYTF. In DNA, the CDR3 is TGTGCCATCAGTGAACAGGGGGCAATCGATGGCTACACCTTC.